This TCR beta chain was found in a study of blood T cell repertoires in COVID-19. Study-wide context: Samples representing acute and convalescent COVID-19 were sourced from the United States, Italy and Spain. T cells, B-cell-depleted T cells, or PBMCs supplied cDNA or gDNA.

Original processing notes: Nucleated cell counts were estimated from reference gene primer amplification. TCRdb's copy holds only in-frame clones and misses some; the assay was immunoSEQ multiplex PCR. D and trimming come from the DNA, and the V and J calls and clone size come from that table. Altogether under 60,000 clones are present, around 82% being singletons, with the ten largest covering around 7%. V was cut by 6 bases and J by 2 bases, with 11 bases left in between. The CDR3 is 13 amino acids. Looked up from germline, CDR1 is MNHNY and CDR2 is SVGAGI (reference sequence). This TCR came from a man between 35 and 55 years old with acute or convalescent COVID-19. Material for sequencing was peripheral blood. The V call is TRBV6-6, the J call TRBJ2-7; D is ambiguous. The CDR3 region has the DNA TGTGCCAGCAGCTCAGCCGACACCTACGAGCAGTACTTC. This sequence encodes CASSSADTYEQYF.